Below are 4 T cell receptor beta chains sequenced from a single sample in a study of CD8 T cells in ankylosing spondylitis. TCRdb called the 5' RACE reads again in MiXCR, with one record for every CDR3 protein. Seen here are around 23,000 distinct CDR3 sequences, less than 20% observed once, and the top ten hold 28%. The material sequenced was blood. The receptors shown here come from a male donor with ankylosing spondylitis or in good health (not recorded which).

At least ten counts were recorded for this clonotype. CDR3 amino acids: CASSLAGSPEVGFF. CDR3 sequence (DNA): TGTGCCAGCAGCTTAGCTGGTTCCCCCGAAGTTGGGTTCTTC. The V call is TRBV7-9, the J call TRBJ2-1; D is undetermined. The germline CDR1 and CDR2 sequences are SEHNR and FQNEAQ (reference sequence). The CDR3 covers 14 residues. Deletions cut 0 bases from V and 15 bases from J, with 18 bases between.

This clonotype was recorded many times. V usage is TRBV7-9 and J usage is TRBJ1-4; D call uncertain. Germline CDR1 and CDR2: SEHNR and FQNEAQ (reference sequence). CDR3 length: 13 amino acids. V was clipped by 1 base and J by 14 bases, with 14 bases between them. This chain's CDR3 is CASSLVNSQDLFF. The CDR3 DNA reads TGTGCCAGCAGCTTAGTAAACAGTCAGGACCTGTTTTTT.

There are a few counts of this clonotype. This chain uses TRBV11-2 with TRBJ2-2; 7 nucleotides match TRBD1. Losses at the gene ends were 0 bases for V and 1 base for J; bases not matched to a gene: 5. Germline V lookup: CDR1 SGHAT, CDR2 FQNNGV. CDR3 length: 17 residues. CDR3 nucleotide sequence: TGTGCCAGCAGCTTAGAGACAGGGATCCTGAACACCGGGGAGCTGTTTTTT. Residues: CASSLETGILNTGELFF.

Many counts were recorded for this clonotype. The chain has TRBV29-1 and TRBJ2-1, with 11 bases identical to TRBD2. Germline loops: CDR1 SQVTM, CDR2 ANQGSEA. This CDR3 comprises 14 residues. V shed 4 bases and J 9 bases; nucleotides not matched to a gene: 8. The CDR3 sequence is CSVAGLAAGGEQFF. CDR3 coding DNA: TGCAGCGTTGCGGGACTAGCGGCTGGCGGTGAGCAGTTCTTC.